This T cell receptor beta chain was recorded in a study of breast tumors, draining lymph nodes, adjacent tissues. Study-level results: Data only fit, rather than demonstrated, lymph node origin of most tumor T cells. Compared with basal-like, luminal-like tumors shared significantly more repertoire with nontumor tissue. Tumor repertoires ranked between lymph nodes and nontumor tissue in diversity, with V and J gene preferences.

Concerning this clonotype: The antigen remains undetermined. As the CDR3 is not closed by the conserved phenylalanine or tryptophan, this likely results from a read error.

Axillary draining lymph nodes of breast cancer patients supplied the node samples. TCRdb reprocessed the multiplex PCR reads with MiXCR, giving one entry per CDR3 protein. The sample includes about 230,000 distinct CDR3 sequences, about 30% of them seen just once. Germline V gives CDR1 SGHAT, CDR2 FQNNGV. The length of the CDR3 is 15 residues. V lost 4 bases and J lost 3, with 16 bases in between. This TCR was recovered from a female donor with breast cancer. Some clones in this sample may be carry-over from other donors' samples. The sample comprised axillary lymph node tissue. The chain has TRBV11-2 and TRBJ2-7; D not resolved. CDR3 bases: TGTGCCAGCAGCTCAAGGTTGGCCTTGGGCTACGAGCAGTACCTC. Its protein is CASSSRLALGYEQYL.